Detailed here is one TCR beta chain. Its specificity is not known. A duration under 3 months, NOSPECS ≥4, CAS ≥3 and moderate-to-severe activity characterized the donors with ophthalmopathy. The PBMCs originated from over 9 ml of fresh peripheral blood. The CDR3 extends over 13 amino acids. V lost 7 bases and J lost 5; bases outside the gene matches: 5. Per the germline V gene, CDR1 is MNHNS and CDR2 is SASEGT. RNA transcripts provided the template for amplifying TCR beta CDR3 regions. HTBI primers were employed in first-round RT-PCR, then a second-round multiplex PCR followed. A single record per CDR3 protein comes from TCRdb applying MiXCR to the multiplex PCR reads. Here the sample spans approximately 700,000 distinct CDR3 sequences, roughly 40% being singletons. The record originates from a study of Graves' ophthalmopathy and Graves' hyperthyroidism. General observations from the study: Also, most clonotypes expanded in the thyroid above 0.001 frequency appeared in blood. Ophthalmopathy progression cases were predicted by the model with 70% to 71% sensitivity and roughly 72% specificity.

This rearrangement joins TRBV6-1 to TRBJ2-5; TRBD2 aligns across 9 bases. This receptor was taken from an adult man with Graves' ophthalmopathy. What was sequenced was peripheral blood. This CDR3 reads CASNGGGGETQYF. The CDR3 bases are TGTGCCAGCAACGGCGGGGGGGGGGAGACCCAGTACTTC.